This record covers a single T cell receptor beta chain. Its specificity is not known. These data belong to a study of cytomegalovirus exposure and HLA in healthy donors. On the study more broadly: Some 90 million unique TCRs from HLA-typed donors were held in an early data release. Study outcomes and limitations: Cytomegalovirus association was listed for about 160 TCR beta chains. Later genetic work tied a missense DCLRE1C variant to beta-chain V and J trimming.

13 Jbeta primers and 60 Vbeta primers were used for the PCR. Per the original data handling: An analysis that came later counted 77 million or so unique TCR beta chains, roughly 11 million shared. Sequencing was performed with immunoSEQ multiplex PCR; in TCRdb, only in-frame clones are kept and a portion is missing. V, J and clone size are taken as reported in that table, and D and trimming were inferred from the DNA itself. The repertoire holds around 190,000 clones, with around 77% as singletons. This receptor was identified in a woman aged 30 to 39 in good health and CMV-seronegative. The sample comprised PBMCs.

CDR3 DNA sequence: TGCGCCAGTACGAGTAGGGGGACAGTGAGTGAAAAACTGTTTTTT. Protein product: CASTSRGTVSEKLFF. V usage is TRBV5-1 and J usage is TRBJ1-4, with 7 bases matching TRBD1. Losses at the gene ends were 8 bases for V and 7 bases for J; bases not matched to a gene: 14. Germline values: CDR1 SGHRS, CDR2 YFSETQ. CDR3 length: 15 residues.